Shown below are 18 T cell receptor beta chains from a single sample sequenced in a study of shared clonotypes between healthy human individuals. Clones were sequenced by immunoSEQ multiplex PCR, and TCRdb holds only the in-frame ones, with some missing. This sample has some 1,600,000 clones, with under 99% found just once. The sample consisted of naive CD4+ T cells sorted from blood. Subset meaning: CD45RA+ positively selected. Receptor source: a man between 25 and 39 years old in good health.

The chain links TRBV10-3 to TRBJ1-3; maybe TRBD1 (5 bases). Trimming stripped 8 bases from V and 0 bases from J, with 11 bases between. Germline V gives CDR1 ENHRY, CDR2 SYGVKD. This CDR3 spans 14 amino acids. DNA of the CDR3: TGTGCCATCGGGCTGGACAACTCTGGAAACACCATATATTTT. This codes for CAIGLDNSGNTIYF.

The rearrangement joins TRBV10-3 to TRBJ2-2, with 8 bases matching TRBD2. This CDR3 has 16 amino acids. After removal of 3 bases from V and 7 bases from J, the junction contained 10 bases not matched to a gene. CDR1 is ENHRY, CDR2 SYGVKD, per germline. The CDR3 DNA reads as TGTGCCATCAGTGACACTAGCGGAGGGACATACGGGGAGCTGTTTTTT. It encodes CAISDTSGGTYGELFF.

The chain carries TRBV9 and TRBJ2-7, with TRBD2 as a possible D gene (5 bases). CDR3 length: 15 amino acids. Between the trimmed V and J ends, which lost 0 bases and 0 bases, there was a span of 10 bases. Per germline, CDR1 SGDLS and CDR2 YYNGEE. The CDR3 protein is CASSVGGRDSYEQYF. The CDR3 nucleotides read TGTGCCAGCAGCGTAGGGGGTCGGGACTCCTACGAGCAGTACTTC.

The chain recombines TRBV5-5 with TRBJ2-1; D may be TRBD1 (6 bases). Germline V gives CDR1 SGHKS, CDR2 YYEKEE (reference sequence). With 6 bases removed from V and 4 bases from J, the gap between germline ends came to 14 bases. This CDR3 comprises 14 residues. The CDR3 DNA reads as TGTGCCAGCATTCTTATAGGGGGTTACAATGAGCAGTTCTTC. Protein sequence: CASILIGGYNEQFF.

The chain carries TRBV4-3 and TRBJ2-1; D may be TRBD2 (6 bases). CDR1 is LGHNA, CDR2 YSLEER, per germline. V lost 3 bases and J 9 bases, leaving 33 bases between the germline ends. This CDR3 is built from 20 residues. The CDR3 protein is CASSHYWDLAGERANSEQFF. Written as DNA, the CDR3 is TGCGCCAGCAGCCATTACTGGGACTTGGCGGGCGAGCGGGCCAATAGTGAGCAGTTCTTC.

This sequence joins TRBV7-2 and TRBJ2-5, with TRBD2 identical over 7 bases. V lost 6 bases and J lost 1; bases outside the gene matches: 8. The germline V gene has CDR1 SGHTA and CDR2 FQGNSA. The CDR3 is made up of 15 amino acids. The DNA for the CDR3 is TGTGCCAGCAGGGGACCGGCTAGCGGCCAAGAGACCCAGTACTTC. It is translated as CASRGPASGQETQYF.

The chain uses TRBV19 and TRBJ2-5; 7 bases map to TRBD1. J lost 0 bases, V lost 6 bases, and 7 bases had no gene match. The CDR3 covers 15 residues. In germline, CDR1 is LNHDA, CDR2 SQIVND (reference sequence). The CDR3 nucleotides are TGTGCCAGTAGGACTTTACAGGGGCACCAAGAGACCCAGTACTTC. This sequence encodes CASRTLQGHQETQYF.

V is TRBV28 and J is TRBJ1-2; D is undetermined. CDR1 and CDR2 (germline): MDHEN, SYDVKM. The CDR3 is 13 amino acids. Trimming stripped 10 bases from V and 3 bases from J, with 15 bases between. Here the CDR3 DNA reads TGTGCCACCACAATCGACGGGGACTATGGCTACACCTTC. This gives the protein CATTIDGDYGYTF.

The J gene is TRBJ2-1, the V gene TRBV7-2; possibly TRBD1 or TRBD2 for D (5 bases each). V lost 1 base and J 3 bases, leaving 16 bases between the germline ends. The CDR3 consists of 17 residues. The germline CDR1 and CDR2 sequences are SGHTA and FQGNSA. The CDR3 spells CASSLGTGTAIYNEQFF. CDR3 nucleotide sequence: TGTGCCAGCAGCTTAGGGACCGGGACGGCGATCTACAATGAGCAGTTCTTC.

This chain joins TRBV27 and TRBJ2-7; 8 positions agree with TRBD1. From germline, CDR1 is MNHEY and CDR2 SMNVEV (reference sequence). V shed 1 base, J shed 2 bases, and the junction held 1 base outside the gene matches. CDR3 length: 14 residues. The CDR3 loop reads CASSLWGQAYEQYF. CDR3 DNA: TGTGCCAGCAGTTTATGGGGACAGGCCTACGAGCAGTACTTC.

The DNA for the CDR3 is TGTGCCAGCAGCACAGCGACCGGGGAGCTGTTTTTT. This codes for CASSTATGELFF. The V gene is TRBV7-3, the J gene TRBJ2-2, with D unclear. The V gene lost 5 bases and the J gene lost 5 bases, with 6 bases spanning the gap. In germline, CDR1 is SGHTA, CDR2 FQGTGA. The CDR3 contains 12 residues.

This clone was recorded only once. The chain combines TRBV9 with TRBJ2-1; D call uncertain. V was cut by 3 bases and J by 0 bases, with 10 bases left in between. Germline V gene sequence: CDR1 SGDLS, CDR2 YYNGEE. The CDR3 sequence is 15 residues long. The DNA of the CDR3 is TGTGCCAGCAGCGAAGTCACTGGCTCCTACAATGAGCAGTTCTTC. Protein sequence: CASSEVTGSYNEQFF.

This clone was seen just once. J is TRBJ1-5 and V is TRBV7-8, with D unresolved. This CDR3 region has 13 residues. CDR1 is SGHVS and CDR2 is FQNEAQ in the germline V gene. The V end lost 1 base, the J end lost 5 bases, and 6 bases lay between the germline ends. As DNA, the CDR3 is TGTGCCAGCAGCTTAGGATGGGATCAGCCCCAGCATTTT. This codes for CASSLGWDQPQHF.

The rearrangement links TRBV19 to TRBJ1-5, with D uncertain. Germline loops: CDR1 LNHDA, CDR2 SQIVND (reference sequence). Trimming pared 0 bases from V and 4 bases from J, leaving 13 bases between. This CDR3 is 16 amino acids long. DNA for the CDR3: TGTGCCAGTAGTATAGAGACGGGTCCAAGAAATCAGCCCCAGCATTTT. Translation gives CASSIETGPRNQPQHF.

The J gene is TRBJ1-2, the V gene TRBV5-8; 7 bases line up with TRBD1. V gave up 4 bases and J gave up 7 bases; unmatched junction bases: 7. The CDR3 spans 13 residues. From germline, CDR1 is SGHTS and CDR2 YDEGEE. The CDR3 region has the DNA TGTGCCAGCAGCAGACTCGGGACAGCTGGCTACACCTTC. Its protein is CASSRLGTAGYTF.

The CDR3 DNA reads TGTGCCAGCAGCTTGACACCGATATTAGCGTGGACTAGCACAGATACGCAGTATTTT. Encoded protein: CASSLTPILAWTSTDTQYF. The chain employs TRBV11-2 and TRBJ2-3; D may be TRBD2 (5 bases). V was cut by 3 bases and J by 0 bases, with 22 bases left in between. The CDR3 sequence is 19 residues long. Germline CDR1 SGHAT, CDR2 FQNNGV.

J is TRBJ1-3 and V is TRBV10-3; D gene unclear. CDR1 ENHRY and CDR2 SYGVKD come from the germline V gene. The CDR3 contains 14 residues. Trimming removed 7 bases at V and 0 bases at J, with 10 bases between. The DNA for the CDR3 is TGTGCCATCACCCCCCAGACCTCTGGAAACACCATATATTTT. It specifies CAITPQTSGNTIYF.

The CDR3 DNA sequence: TGTGCCAGCAGTTTGTCGGGACAGTTGAACACTGAAGCTTTCTTT. Encoded protein: CASSLSGQLNTEAFF. The chain recombines TRBV28 with TRBJ1-1; 7 bases are shared with TRBD1. The germline gives CDR1 MDHEN, CDR2 SYDVKM. The CDR3 length is 15 residues. V shed 3 bases, J shed 0 bases, and the junction held 4 bases outside the gene matches.